This T cell receptor beta chain stems from a study of OX40 agonist ivuxolimab in advanced cancers. The table came from immunoSEQ multiplex PCR; TCRdb's copy has only in-frame clones and leaves some out. The data hold 49,000 or so clones, with roughly 89% observed a single time. The germline V gene encodes CDR1 LNHDA and CDR2 SQIVND (reference sequence). This CDR3 comprises 14 residues. V dropped 5 bases and J dropped 1 base, with 10 bases sitting between them. This chain joins TRBV19 and TRBJ2-3; D may be TRBD1 (6 bases). The material sequenced was CD4+ or CD8+ T cells sorted from blood, taken in a trial of the OX40 agonist ivuxolimab. The TCR comes from an adult with an advanced solid tumor such as melanoma, head and neck, liver or kidney cancer. The CDR3 sequence is CASSPRTGTDTQYF. The CDR3 bases are TGTGCCAGTAGTCCAAGGACAGGCACAGATACGCAGTATTTT.